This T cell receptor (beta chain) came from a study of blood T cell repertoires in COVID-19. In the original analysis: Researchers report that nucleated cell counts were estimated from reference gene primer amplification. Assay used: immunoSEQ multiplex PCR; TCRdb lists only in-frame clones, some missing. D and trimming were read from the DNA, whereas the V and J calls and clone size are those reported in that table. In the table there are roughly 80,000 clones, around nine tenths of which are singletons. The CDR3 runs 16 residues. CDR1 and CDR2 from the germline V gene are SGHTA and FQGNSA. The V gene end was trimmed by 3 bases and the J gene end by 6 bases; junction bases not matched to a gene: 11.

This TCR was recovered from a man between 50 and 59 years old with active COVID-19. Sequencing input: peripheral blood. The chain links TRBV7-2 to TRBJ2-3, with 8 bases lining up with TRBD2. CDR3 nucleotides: TGTGCCAGCAGCTTGTCGGGAGTAGCGGGACATGATACGCAGTATTTT. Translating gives CASSLSGVAGHDTQYF.